A single sample gave rise to the 30 T cell receptor beta chains below, sequenced in a study of blood T cells in healthy people across ages. Using a J-beta primer mix together with a sample-barcoded 5' primer, a second PCR was run for about 6 to 11 cycles. TCRdb fed the 5' RACE reads into MiXCR, producing one record per CDR3 protein. The sample yields 1,800,000 or so distinct CDR3 sequences, roughly two fifths seen once. Sample: blood. These receptors originate from a human donor in good health.

V gene TRBV2 combines with J gene TRBJ2-3, with no clear D. The CDR3 has 15 amino acids. Trimming left V 4 bases short and J 0 bases short, with 11 bases between. Germline loops: CDR1 SNHLY, CDR2 FYNNEI. The CDR3 DNA reads as TGTGCCAGCAGTGTAGCCCTTCCTAGCACAGATACGCAGTATTTT. This gives the protein CASSVALPSTDTQYF.

The CDR3 here is CASRRGGTVEQYF. The CDR3 DNA is TGTGCCAGCAGGAGGGGCGGGACAGTTGAGCAGTACTTC. The V and J genes are TRBV28 and TRBJ2-7; the D gene is possibly TRBD1 (7 bases). CDR1 and CDR2 (germline): MDHEN, SYDVKM. The CDR3 has 13 amino acids. Deletions cut 6 bases from V and 7 bases from J, with 16 bases between.

The chain is built from TRBV4-3 and TRBJ1-1; D uncertain. Per the germline V gene, CDR1 is LGHNA and CDR2 is YSLEER. The CDR3 loop spans 14 amino acids. Trimming removed 4 bases from V and 2 bases from J, with 11 bases in between. DNA of the CDR3: TGCGCCAGCAGCCTCGGACTAGACAACACTGAAGCTTTCTTT. It codes for CASSLGLDNTEAFF.

This clonotype has just a few counts. The gene calls are TRBV2 and TRBJ1-1; possibly TRBD1 for D (5 bases). V lost 3 bases and J 4 bases, leaving 15 bases between the germline ends. This CDR3 has 15 amino acids. CDR1 is SNHLY and CDR2 is FYNNEI in the germline V gene. The CDR3 nucleotides read TGTGCCAGCAGTGAGTGGGCCCTCGGGACCACTGAAGCTTTCTTT. It translates to CASSEWALGTTEAFF.

This clonotype was observed a handful of times. V usage is TRBV12-3 or TRBV12-4 and J usage is TRBJ2-5; tentative D call: TRBD2 (6 bases). CDR3 length: 14 amino acids. The V end was cut by 3 bases, the J end by 2 bases, with 10 bases between. The CDR3 spells CASSFMGLQETQYF. CDR3 coding DNA: TGTGCCAGCAGTTTCATGGGACTTCAAGAGACCCAGTACTTC.

There are a few counts of this clonotype. Here the CDR3 reads CSGITGGHGYTF. The CDR3 region has the DNA TGCAGCGGGATCACAGGGGGCCATGGCTACACCTTC. V and J are TRBV29-1 and TRBJ1-2, with 9 bases that match TRBD1. Per the germline V gene, CDR1 is SQVTM and CDR2 is ANQGSEA. The CDR3 length is 12 residues. J lost 6 bases, V lost 7 bases, and 6 bases had no gene match.

CDR3 region: CASLEAGDLGNTIYF. The CDR3 DNA reads as TGTGCCAGCCTTGAGGCAGGCGATTTAGGAAACACCATATATTTT. The V call is TRBV28, the J call TRBJ1-3, with D unclear. Germline V CDR1 and CDR2: MDHEN, SYDVKM. CDR3 size: 15 residues. The V gene lost 8 bases and the J gene lost 4 bases, with 18 bases spanning the gap. The full variable domain, with the rest looked up from reference TRBV28 and TRBJ1-3, is DVKVTQSSRYLVKRTGEKVFLECVQDMDHENMFWYRQDPGLGLRLIYFSYDVKMKEKGDIPEGYSVSREKKERFSLILESASTNQTSMYLCASLEAGDLGNTIYFGEGSWLTVV.

CDR3 nucleotide sequence: TGTGCCAGCAGCGAGGGGTGGGGCTACACCTTC. Translated: CASSEGWGYTF. The genes are TRBV9 and TRBJ1-2; the D gene is possibly TRBD1 (5 bases). The CDR3 sequence is 11 residues long. The V gene lost 3 bases and the J gene lost 8 bases, with 8 bases spanning the gap. CDR1 and CDR2 from the germline V gene are SGDLS and YYNGEE. The whole variable domain, filled in from reference TRBV9 and TRBJ1-2, reads DSGVTQTPKHLITATGQRVTLRCSPRSGDLSVYWYQQSLDQGLQFLIQYYNGEERAKGNILERFSAQQFPDLHSELNLSSLELGDSALYFCASSEGWGYTFGSGTRLTVV.

CDR3 coding DNA: TGTGCCAGCAGCCCAACCCCCCGACTCCTCTACGAGCAGTACTTC. Protein product: CASSPTPRLLYEQYF. The V and J genes are TRBV7-2 and TRBJ2-7; D unclear. Germline values: CDR1 SGHTA, CDR2 FQGNSA. V lost 5 bases, J lost 3 bases, and 17 bases lay in between. The CDR3 covers 15 residues.

The chain is built from TRBV4-3 and TRBJ2-3, with D perhaps TRBD1 (5 bases). Germline V gene sequence: CDR1 LGHNA, CDR2 YSLEER. The CDR3 covers 15 residues. V gave up 6 bases and J gave up 4 bases, with 17 bases separating them. The CDR3 protein is CASSREASGSDTQYF. CDR3 coding DNA: TGCGCCAGCAGTCGAGAGGCGTCAGGGTCAGATACGCAGTATTTT.

The chain recombines TRBV29-1 with TRBJ2-7; D gene uncertain. With 3 bases removed from V and 1 base from J, the gap between germline ends came to 7 bases. CDR3 length: 12 residues. Germline CDR1 SQVTM, CDR2 ANQGSEA. This CDR3 is CSVDAGSYEQYF. The DNA of the CDR3 is TGCAGCGTTGATGCCGGTTCCTACGAGCAGTACTTC.

This clonotype has a handful of counts. The genes are TRBV7-2 and TRBJ2-7, with D maybe TRBD1 (6 bases). Per germline, CDR1 SGHTA and CDR2 FQGNSA. This CDR3 is built from 14 residues. Trimming took off 5 bases at V and 5 bases at J, with 16 bases between the two ends. CDR3 sequence (DNA): TGTGCCAGCAGCCCGCCCCCCGGGACACACGAGCAGTACTTC. It yields the protein CASSPPPGTHEQYF.

This chain connects TRBV4-3 to TRBJ1-2; 9 positions match TRBD1. CDR1 and CDR2 from the germline V gene are LGHNA and YSLEER. This CDR3 is built from 15 residues. The V gene end was trimmed by 4 bases and the J gene end by 0 bases; junction bases not matched to a gene: 3. The CDR3 region has the DNA TGCGCCAGCAGCCGAGACAGGGGGTCTAACTATGGCTACACCTTC. This sequence encodes CASSRDRGSNYGYTF.

V and J are TRBV9 and TRBJ2-2, with TRBD2 as a possible D gene (6 bases). Germline-derived CDR1 and CDR2 are SGDLS and YYNGEE. The CDR3 consists of 13 residues. Trimming took 7 bases from V and 7 from J, leaving 14 bases between them. CDR3 amino acids: CASSPGGFGELFF. As DNA, the CDR3 is TGTGCCAGCTCTCCCGGGGGTTTCGGGGAGCTGTTTTTT.

The chain couples TRBV20-1 to TRBJ2-4, with 9 bases fitting TRBD1. The DNA end lines up better with TRBJ2-7; the J call may be wrong. The CDR3 sequence is 13 residues long. The germline gives CDR1 DFQATT, CDR2 SNEGSKA (reference sequence). DNA of the CDR3: TGCAGTGCTAGAGGGGACAGGGTTAACGAGCAGTACTTC. Protein: CSARGDRVNEQYF.

In its sample, this clonotype was seen a few times. The rearrangement links TRBV20-1 to TRBJ2-7, with D maybe TRBD1 (6 bases). This CDR3 spans 15 amino acids. V lost 1 base to trimming and J lost 5 bases, with 18 bases between them. CDR1 and CDR2 (germline): DFQATT, SNEGSKA (reference sequence). CDR3 residues: CSARVTPGVWDEQYF. The CDR3 DNA sequence: TGCAGTGCTAGAGTTACTCCAGGGGTCTGGGACGAGCAGTACTTC.

The J gene is TRBJ2-5, the V gene TRBV29-1; D remains unclear. Germline CDR1 and CDR2: SQVTM and ANQGSEA. Trimming removed 7 bases at V and 5 bases at J, with 11 bases between. This CDR3 is 11 amino acids long. DNA for the CDR3: TGCAGCGCAAACCTGGGGGAGACCCAGTACTTC. This translates into CSANLGETQYF.

The chain uses TRBV7-8 and TRBJ1-2, with a tentative D call TRBD1 (5 bases). CDR1 is SGHVS, CDR2 FQNEAQ, per germline. V lost 1 base and J 5 bases, leaving 11 bases between the germline ends. This CDR3 is built from 14 residues. In DNA, the CDR3 is TGTGCCAGCAGCTTAGGGTGGGGCGTGTATGGCTACACCTTC. Protein sequence: CASSLGWGVYGYTF.

This rearrangement joins TRBV4-2 to TRBJ1-5; D ambiguous. Trimming cost V 3 bases and J 10 bases, with 7 bases left between them. Germline V gene lookup returns CDR1 LGHNA and CDR2 YNFKEQ. There are 11 residues in the CDR3. Here the CDR3 reads CASSHPGPQHF. DNA of the CDR3: TGTGCCAGCAGCCACCCAGGACCCCAGCATTTT.

The chain is built from TRBV6-5 and TRBJ2-1, with TRBD2 as a possible D gene (6 bases). Looked up from germline, CDR1 is MNHEY and CDR2 is SVGAGI. This CDR3 spans 16 amino acids. Deletions cut 3 bases from V and 7 bases from J, with 19 bases between. The CDR3 DNA is TGTGCCAGCAGTTATGATCAGGACAAGCGGGTGAATGAGCAGTTCTTC. This sequence encodes CASSYDQDKRVNEQFF.

Here the CDR3 reads CSASSGGEYNEQFF. The DNA of the CDR3 is TGCAGTGCTAGCAGCGGGGGGGAGTACAATGAGCAGTTCTTC. The chain links TRBV20-1 to TRBJ2-1; TRBD2 aligns across 10 bases. V gave up 3 bases and J gave up 4 bases; unmatched junction bases: 3. CDR3 length: 14 residues. The germline CDR1 and CDR2 sequences are DFQATT and SNEGSKA (reference sequence).

There are a few counts of this clonotype. The chain links TRBV27 to TRBJ1-2; 10 positions match TRBD1. Germline CDR1 MNHEY, CDR2 SMNVEV (reference sequence). CDR3 length equals 15 residues. V lost 5 bases to trimming and J lost 4 bases; unmatched junction nucleotides: 7. CDR3 DNA: TGTGCCAGCAGTCCGCGGACAGGGGGTCCCTATGGCTACACCTTC. This encodes CASSPRTGGPYGYTF.

Concerning this clonotype: A clone one base away is much larger, so this may be a read error. The rearrangement uses TRBV20-1 and TRBJ1-2; perhaps TRBD1 as D (5 bases). Germline V CDR1 and CDR2: DFQATT, SNEGSKA (reference sequence). CDR3 size: 12 residues. V lost 1 base and J lost 10, with 13 bases in between. The DNA of the CDR3 is TGCAGTGCTAGAGTCATGGGGCGCGACTACACCTTC. It encodes CSARVMGRDYTF.

The rearrangement uses TRBV12-3 or TRBV12-4 and TRBJ2-7; tentatively, D is TRBD1 (6 bases). The CDR3 covers 14 residues. V shed 3 bases and J shed 4 bases, with 13 bases lying between them. As DNA, the CDR3 is TGTGCCAGCAGTTTCATGGGGGCTGGGTACGAGCAGTACTTC. The encoded protein is CASSFMGAGYEQYF.

J is TRBJ2-7 and V is TRBV29-1; 8 bases are a match to TRBD1. V shed 6 bases and J 3 bases; nucleotides not matched to a gene: 7. Per the germline V gene, CDR1 is SQVTM and CDR2 is ANQGSEA. This CDR3 contains 13 residues. CDR3 amino acids: CSVGQGGGYEQYF. The CDR3 coding sequence is TGCAGCGTCGGACAGGGTGGGGGCTACGAGCAGTACTTC.

The chain couples TRBV20-1 to TRBJ2-1, with 7 positions matching TRBD1. The CDR3 contains 12 residues. Trimming cost V 3 bases and J 6 bases; bases outside gene matches: 2. The germline CDR1 and CDR2 sequences are DFQATT and SNEGSKA (reference sequence). CDR3 in DNA: TGCAGTGCTAGTCCAGGGGGCAATGAGCAGTTCTTC. Translated: CSASPGGNEQFF.

A few counts support this clonotype. The rearrangement uses TRBV7-6 and TRBJ1-4; D remains unclear. The CDR3 covers 13 residues. The germline gives CDR1 SGHVS, CDR2 FNYEAQ. Trimming took off 0 bases at V and 8 bases at J, with 7 bases between the two ends. CDR3 loop: CASSLARVEKLFF. CDR3 in DNA: TGTGCCAGCAGCTTAGCGAGGGTCGAAAAACTGTTTTTT.

V gene TRBV12-3 or TRBV12-4 combines with J gene TRBJ2-5; D is undetermined. There are 13 residues in the CDR3. Trimming took 6 bases from V and 1 from J, leaving 9 bases between them. The CDR3 DNA sequence: TGTGCCAGCAGACGGTCGGCCCAAGAGACCCAGTACTTC. It codes for CASRRSAQETQYF.

This clonotype occurred a few times. The gene calls are TRBV4-1 and TRBJ2-7; weak D call: TRBD2 (6 bases). V was shortened by 4 bases and J by 7 bases, with 17 bases between the two germline ends. There are 14 residues in the CDR3. CDR1 is MGHRA, CDR2 YSYEKL, per germline. Here the CDR3 reads CASSLGGRQTEQYF. Written as DNA, the CDR3 is TGCGCCAGCAGCCTAGGAGGGCGACAAACAGAGCAGTACTTC.

V is TRBV6-1 and J is TRBJ1-2; 7 bases agree with TRBD1. This CDR3 comprises 13 residues. The J segment lost 0 bases and the V segment lost 6 bases, leaving 1 base of the junction unmatched. Germline V gene sequence: CDR1 MNHNS, CDR2 SASEGT. CDR3: CASRGTANYGYTF. The CDR3 DNA reads as TGTGCCAGCAGGGGGACAGCTAACTATGGCTACACCTTC.